This T cell receptor beta chain was identified during a study of CD8+CD57+ T cells in acquired aplastic anemia. Looking at the study overall: Quantities of DNA derived from sorted CD4+ and CD8+ cells averaged approximately 3 ug. Study results and limitations: Overlap between patients and controls comprised almost 30 CD8+ CDR3 sequences.

Flow cytometry had shown expanded CD8+CD57+ cells in the patients chosen for sequencing. The use of genomic DNA as template underpinned the TCR beta VDJ and CDR3 profiling. TCRdb reprocessed the reads via MiXCR and lists one record per CDR3 protein. Of 200,000 to 300,000 distinct CDR3 sequences in the sample, less than 85% were seen once. On this clonotype: Its antigen remains unidentified.

Germline V gene data show CDR1 as SGDLS and CDR2 as YYNGEE. Trimming cost V 0 bases and J 14 bases, with 20 bases left between them. This CDR3 has 14 residues. The sample comprised sorted CD4+, CD8+, or CD8+CD57+ T cells (not recorded which) from PBMCs. The TCR sequence derives from a human donor with aplastic anemia. The chain recombines TRBV9 with TRBJ2-5; unclear D gene. The CDR3 spells CASSVASDTQNLYF. DNA of the CDR3: TGTGCCAGCAGCGTAGCGTCAGATACACAGAACCTTTACTTC.